What follows are 9 T cell receptor beta chains derived from one specimen sequenced in a study of blood T cell repertoires in COVID-19. Some clones are missing from TCRdb's copy, which holds only in-frame ones; the method was immunoSEQ multiplex PCR. Among 70,000 to 95,000 clones listed, around nine tenths were seen once. The sequencing sample was made of peripheral blood. The receptors were gathered from a woman in her 50s in a cohort sampled during active COVID-19.

V gene TRBV19 combines with J gene TRBJ2-3; 7 bases are a match to TRBD2. Germline V gene lookup returns CDR1 LNHDA and CDR2 SQIVND (reference sequence). Trimming at V came to 4 bases and at J to 9 bases, leaving 10 bases not matched to a gene. CDR3 length: 14 amino acids. CDR3: CASSTGTTQSTQYF. The CDR3 bases are TGTGCCAGTAGTACCGGGACTACCCAATCGACGCAGTATTTT.

This sequence joins TRBV5-6 and TRBJ1-2; D not certain. Per the germline V gene, CDR1 is SGHDT and CDR2 is YYEEEE. V was cut by 5 bases and J by 4 bases, with 15 bases left in between. This CDR3 has 14 amino acids. CDR3 loop: CASRNAGSRYGYTF. In nucleotides, the CDR3 is TGTGCCAGCAGGAATGCCGGGTCTCGCTATGGCTACACCTTC. Together with reference TRBV5-6 and TRBJ1-2, the CDR3 gives the full variable domain: DAGVTQSPTHLIKTRGQQVTLRCSPKSGHDTVSWYQQALGQGPQFIFQYYEEEERQRGNFPDRFSGHQFPNYSSELNVNALLLGDSALYLCASRNAGSRYGYTFGSGTRLTVV.

The genes are TRBV19 and TRBJ1-2; 8 bases agree with TRBD1. Germline V gene sequence: CDR1 LNHDA, CDR2 SQIVND (reference sequence). After removal of 4 bases from V and 5 bases from J, the junction contained 9 bases not matched to a gene. This CDR3 has 15 residues. The CDR3: CASSTAGGISYGYTF. The CDR3 nucleotides are TGTGCCAGTAGTACCGCAGGGGGCATAAGTTATGGCTACACCTTC.

The rearrangement joins TRBV4-1 to TRBJ1-3, with D possibly matching TRBD1 (5 bases). Germline CDR1 and CDR2: MGHRA and YSYEKL. V was pared by 4 bases and J by 4 bases, with 8 bases between. The CDR3 is made up of 13 amino acids. CDR3 sequence: CASSPQGGNTIYF. The DNA for the CDR3 is TGCGCCAGCAGCCCTCAGGGCGGAAACACCATATATTTT.

The rearrangement links TRBV28 to TRBJ1-5, with D perhaps matching TRBD1 (6 bases). Trimming took off 9 bases at V and 6 bases at J, with 15 bases between the two ends. Germline V lookup: CDR1 MDHEN, CDR2 SYDVKM. The CDR3 runs to 13 residues. CDR3 DNA sequence: TGTGCCAGTAGGCAGGGGTTGACTCAGCCCCAGCATTTT. Translating gives CASRQGLTQPQHF.

The genes are TRBV6-1 and TRBJ1-5, with D unclear. Germline V gene lookup returns CDR1 MNHNS and CDR2 SASEGT. CDR3 length equals 15 residues. Trimming shortened V by 1 base and J by 0 bases, and 7 bases separated the two germline ends. In nucleotides, the CDR3 is TGTGCCAGCAGTGAAGGCAGTGTTAGCAATCAGCCCCAGCATTTT. This sequence encodes CASSEGSVSNQPQHF.

This rearrangement joins TRBV20-1 to TRBJ1-2; 7 positions match TRBD1. Trimming cost V 6 bases and J 4 bases; bases outside gene matches: 2. There are 11 residues in the CDR3. Looked up from germline, CDR1 is DFQATT and CDR2 is SNEGSKA (reference sequence). As DNA, the CDR3 is TGCAGTGCACGGACAGGCTATGGCTACACCTTC. This encodes CSARTGYGYTF.

The V and J genes are TRBV2 and TRBJ2-5, with 8 bases aligning to TRBD2. This CDR3 contains 12 residues. Trimming took 8 bases from V and 4 from J; bases not matched to a gene: 3. CDR1 and CDR2 from the germline V gene are SNHLY and FYNNEI. The CDR3 DNA sequence: TGTGCCAGCCGGGGGGGTGGAGAGACCCAGTACTTC. Protein product: CASRGGGETQYF. Full variable domain (outside the CDR3, taken from reference TRBV2 and TRBJ2-5): EPEVTQTPSHQVTQMGQEVILRCVPISNHLYFYWYRQILGQKVEFLVSFYNNEISEKSEIFDDQFSVERPDGSNFTLKIRSTKLEDSAMYFCASRGGGETQYFGPGTRLLVL.

The chain couples TRBV5-1 to TRBJ2-1; tentatively, D is TRBD1 (7 bases). V was trimmed by 2 bases and J by 5 bases, leaving 17 bases between them. The germline CDR1 and CDR2 sequences are SGHRS and YFSETQ. The CDR3 is 16 residues long. The CDR3 sequence: CASSFQGGGGDNEQFF. The CDR3 nucleotides are TGCGCCAGCAGCTTTCAGGGGGGAGGTGGAGACAATGAGCAGTTCTTC.